Shown below are 10 T cell receptor beta chains from a single sample sequenced in a study of blood T cell repertoires in COVID-19. TCRdb keeps only in-frame clones here, not all; method: immunoSEQ multiplex PCR. The sample holds approximately 200,000 clones, roughly nine tenths seen once. Input material: peripheral blood. These receptors came from a man aged 25 to 40 with acute or convalescent COVID-19.

The chain is built from TRBV2 and TRBJ2-7, with D tentatively TRBD2 (5 bases). The CDR3 totals 15 residues. Germline CDR1 and CDR2: SNHLY and FYNNEI. Deletions cut 3 bases from V and 2 bases from J, with 14 bases between. CDR3 nucleotide sequence: TGTGCCAGCAGTGAGTTAGCGCGGCCACCCTACGAGCAGTACTTC. This translates into CASSELARPPYEQYF.

This chain links TRBV6-5 with TRBJ1-1, with TRBD1 as a possible D gene (5 bases). Trimming removed 7 bases at V and 0 bases at J, with 12 bases between. The CDR3 totals 14 residues. Germline V gives CDR1 MNHEY, CDR2 SVGAGI. The CDR3 here is CASNRGSMNTEAFF. The CDR3 coding sequence is TGTGCCAGCAATAGGGGCTCGATGAACACTGAAGCTTTCTTT.

This clone was found once. This rearrangement joins TRBV6-4 to TRBJ1-4, with D possibly matching TRBD1 (5 bases). This CDR3 has 16 residues. Germline V gene sequence: CDR1 MRHNA, CDR2 SNTAGT. V was pared by 2 bases and J by 4 bases, with 14 bases between. The CDR3: CASSDDSQTFNEKLFF. The CDR3 DNA sequence: TGTGCCAGCAGTGACGACAGCCAGACATTTAATGAAAAACTGTTTTTT.

This sequence joins TRBV5-4 and TRBJ2-1, with D possibly being TRBD2 (6 bases). The CDR3 loop spans 16 amino acids. The V gene's germline CDR1 is SGHNT and CDR2 YYREEE (reference sequence). Trimming pared 0 bases from V and 5 bases from J, leaving 15 bases between. CDR3: CASSLAYRGNHNEQFF. DNA for the CDR3: TGTGCCAGCAGCTTGGCCTACCGGGGGAACCACAATGAGCAGTTCTTC. Filled out from reference TRBV5-4 and TRBJ2-1, the complete variable domain reads ETGVTQSPTHLIKTRGQQVTLRCSSQSGHNTVSWYQQALGQGPQFIFQYYREEENGRGNFPPRFSGLQFPNYSSELNVNALELDDSALYLCASSLAYRGNHNEQFFGPGTRLTVL.

The J gene is TRBJ2-5, the V gene TRBV6-5, with 10 bases that match TRBD1. The CDR3 loop spans 14 amino acids. The V gene end was trimmed by 6 bases and the J gene end by 5 bases; junction bases not matched to a gene: 6. Germline CDR1 reads MNHEY; CDR2 reads SVGAGI. The CDR3 reads CASRGTGVSETQYF. The CDR3 DNA reads as TGTGCCAGCAGGGGGACAGGGGTATCCGAGACCCAGTACTTC.

V and J are TRBV6-1 and TRBJ2-7; D possibly corresponds to TRBD2 (6 bases). The CDR3 spans 17 residues. V dropped 1 base and J dropped 5 bases, with 21 bases sitting between them. The germline gives CDR1 MNHNS, CDR2 SASEGT. The CDR3 DNA reads as TGTGCCAGCAGTGAAGTGCGCGTTAACGGAGGGGCGGACGAGCAGTACTTC. This encodes CASSEVRVNGGADEQYF.

V usage is TRBV7-9 and J usage is TRBJ2-2; TRBD1 aligns across 12 bases. Germline CDR1 SEHNR, CDR2 FQNEAQ (reference sequence). There are 13 residues in the CDR3. The ends lost 11 bases at V and 4 bases at J; junction bases unmatched: 2. The CDR3 sequence: CAGDRGRTGELFF. The DNA for the CDR3 is TGTGCCGGGGACAGGGGGCGCACCGGGGAGCTGTTTTTT.

This sequence joins TRBV29-1 and TRBJ2-5; the D is unclear. Germline CDR1 is SQVTM and CDR2 is ANQGSEA. Trimming removed 7 bases from V and 3 bases from J, with 9 bases in between. The CDR3 sequence is 11 residues long. DNA for the CDR3: TGCAGCGCCGCCCTAGAAGAGACCCAGTACTTC. This gives the protein CSAALEETQYF.

The chain employs TRBV6-6 and TRBJ2-2, with 9 bases matching TRBD2. The trim removed 5 bases at V and 4 bases at J, leaving 14 bases unmatched. The CDR3 runs 18 residues. Germline V lookup: CDR1 MNHNY, CDR2 SVGAGI (reference sequence). The CDR3 region has the DNA TGTGCCAGCAGTCTCCTGAGCGGGGGGCATTCCGTCACCGGGGAGCTGTTTTTT. This codes for CASSLLSGGHSVTGELFF.

The chain is built from TRBV7-8 and TRBJ2-2, with 8 nucleotides matching TRBD1. The CDR3 has 15 amino acids. J was trimmed by 5 bases and V by 3 bases; bases with no gene match: 5. Germline V lookup: CDR1 SGHVS, CDR2 FQNEAQ. This CDR3 is CASSLETGVTGELFF. The CDR3 bases are TGTGCCAGCAGCTTGGAGACAGGGGTAACCGGGGAGCTGTTTTTT.